Presented here are 27 T cell receptor beta chains from one specimen sequenced in a study of regulatory T cells in long-lasting Graves disease. Arm-PCR of CDR3 regions with iRepertoire HTBI primers generated TCR beta libraries. TCRdb called the multiplex PCR reads again in MiXCR, with one record for every CDR3 protein. The repertoire consists of 300,000 to 350,000 distinct CDR3 sequences, with about 20% occurring once and the leading ten covering over 25%. Stated time point: persistent/refractory GD, antithyroid drugs over 5 years with positive TRAb. RNA isolated from PBMCs was used to make the TCR library. Source: peripheral blood mononuclear cells (PBMCs), taken when the disease was refractory, from a patient treated with antithyroid drugs. The receptors come from a female donor with Graves disease.

Concerning this clonotype: A read error is possible here, since a much larger clone lies one base away. The chain couples TRBV30 to TRBJ1-5, with 7 bases matching TRBD1. Germline CDR1 and CDR2: GTSNPN and SVGIG (reference sequence). The length of the CDR3 is 15 residues. With V trimmed by 5 bases and J by 4 bases, 11 bases remained unmatched. CDR3 DNA sequence: TGTGCCTGGGGAGACAGGGCGACTTTTAATCAGCCCCAGCATTTT. It translates to CAWGDRATFNQPQHF.

This sequence joins TRBV5-1 and TRBJ1-6, with 9 bases aligning to TRBD1. Per germline, CDR1 SGHRS and CDR2 YFSETQ. This CDR3 spans 16 amino acids. Germline trimming cut 3 bases from V and 5 bases from J; bases unmatched to any gene: 6. CDR3 DNA: TGCGCCAGCAGCTACGGCGGGACAGGGAATAATTCACCCCTCCACTTT. Amino acid sequence: CASSYGGTGNNSPLHF.

This chain links TRBV12-3 or TRBV12-4 with TRBJ1-6, with a tentative D call TRBD1 (5 bases). CDR3 length: 14 residues. The V and J ends lost 3 bases and 7 bases respectively, with 10 bases between them. CDR3 DNA sequence: TGTGCCAGCAGTTTCAACAGGAAAAATTCACCCCTCCACTTT. Amino acids: CASSFNRKNSPLHF.

The V call is TRBV9, the J call TRBJ2-2; TRBD2 is a possible D gene (7 bases). The CDR3 consists of 16 residues. Germline CDR1 is SGDLS and CDR2 is YYNGEE. V lost 4 bases to trimming and J lost 2 bases, with 15 bases between them. The CDR3 DNA follows: TGTGCCAGCAGCTCAGGGGCTAGCGGTAACACCGGGGAGCTGTTTTTT. Protein sequence: CASSSGASGNTGELFF.

V gene TRBV7-8 combines with J gene TRBJ1-3; D is uncertain. Deletions cut 5 bases from V and 1 base from J, with 12 bases between. In germline, CDR1 is SGHVS, CDR2 FQNEAQ. CDR3 length: 15 amino acids. The CDR3 coding sequence is TGTGCCAGCAGCCTCCCGACAAGGTCTGGAAACACCATATATTTT. This encodes CASSLPTRSGNTIYF.

The CDR3 DNA reads TGCAGTGCTAGTGGGCGCGGAGGAGGAGATACGCAGTATTTT. Protein sequence: CSASGRGGGDTQYF. The chain is built from TRBV20-1 and TRBJ2-3; a weak D match, TRBD2 (5 bases). This CDR3 region has 14 residues. V lost 3 bases and J lost 5, with 15 bases in between. CDR1 and CDR2 from the germline V gene are DFQATT and SNEGSKA (reference sequence).

This clonotype was counted a few times. As DNA, the CDR3 is TGTGCCAGCAGCTTAGCATTTGGGGGGAGGTATGAAAAACTGTTTTTT. Its translation is CASSLAFGGRYEKLFF. The chain combines TRBV7-2 with TRBJ1-4; D perhaps matches TRBD1 (5 bases). V lost 0 bases and J lost 6, with 14 bases in between. Per the germline V gene, CDR1 is SGHTA and CDR2 is FQGNSA. The CDR3 covers 16 residues. The variable domain in full, completed from reference TRBV7-2 and TRBJ1-4, reads GAGVSQSPSNKVTEKGKDVELRCDPISGHTALYWYRQSLGQGLEFLIYFQGNSAPDKSGLPSDRFSAERTGGSVSTLTIQRTQQEDSAVYLCASSLAFGGRYEKLFFGSGTQLSVL.

This clonotype was counted between two and nine times. The rearrangement joins TRBV19 to TRBJ1-2; D is undetermined. The CDR3 consists of 14 residues. Germline-derived CDR1 and CDR2 are LNHDA and SQIVND (reference sequence). V lost 7 bases to trimming and J lost 2 bases, with 14 bases between them. For the CDR3, the DNA is TGTGCCAGTACCCCGGCCTCTAGGAACTATGGCTACACCTTC. It is translated as CASTPASRNYGYTF.

This clonotype was seen only a few times. The chain couples TRBV20-1 to TRBJ2-5; D is ambiguous. CDR3 length: 10 residues. The V gene's germline CDR1 is DFQATT and CDR2 SNEGSKA (reference sequence). Trimming cost V 5 bases and J 2 bases, with 3 bases left between them. CDR3 sequence (DNA): TGCAGTGCTCAACAAGAGACCCAGTACTTC. Translated, it gives CSAQQETQYF.

V is TRBV6-5 and J is TRBJ2-7; the match to TRBD2 covers 11 bases. Germline V gene data show CDR1 as MNHEY and CDR2 as SVGAGI. The trim removed 0 bases at V and 2 bases at J, leaving 6 bases unmatched. The CDR3 runs to 17 residues. The CDR3 is CASSYSGRLAGTYEQYF. Written as DNA, the CDR3 is TGTGCCAGCAGTTACTCGGGTAGACTAGCGGGGACCTACGAGCAGTACTTC.

This clonotype was detected a few times. The rearrangement links TRBV20-1 to TRBJ1-1; 8 nucleotides agree with TRBD1. The trim removed 2 bases at V and 5 bases at J, leaving 13 bases unmatched. The CDR3 is 16 residues long. The germline CDR1 and CDR2 sequences are DFQATT and SNEGSKA (reference sequence). The CDR3 spells CSARTPRWDRMTEAFF. The CDR3 nucleotides are TGCAGTGCTAGAACCCCTAGATGGGACAGGATGACTGAAGCTTTCTTT.

The chain is built from TRBV19 and TRBJ1-5; D unclear. The CDR3 has 12 amino acids. Germline CDR1 reads LNHDA; CDR2 reads SQIVND (reference sequence). Trimming took off 7 bases at V and 3 bases at J, with 7 bases between the two ends. The CDR3 DNA follows: TGTGCCAGTACTGGGATCAATCAGCCCCAGCATTTT. As protein: CASTGINQPQHF.

This clonotype was detected many times. J is TRBJ1-1 and V is TRBV3-1; no definite D call. CDR1 and CDR2 from the germline V gene are LGHDT and YNNKEL (reference sequence). Between the trimmed V and J ends, which lost 1 base and 0 bases, there was a span of 6 bases. The CDR3 has 14 residues. The DNA for the CDR3 is TGTGCCAGCAGCCAAGGGTCGGTGAACACTGAAGCTTTCTTT. Translating it yields CASSQGSVNTEAFF.

The chain uses TRBV19 and TRBJ2-7; perhaps TRBD1 as D (5 bases). This CDR3 contains 14 residues. Germline V gives CDR1 LNHDA, CDR2 SQIVND (reference sequence). With 2 bases removed from V and 5 bases from J, the gap between germline ends came to 13 bases. The CDR3, as DNA: TGTGCCAGTAGTATACGAAGGGGCCCCAACGAGCAGTACTTC. Amino acids: CASSIRRGPNEQYF.

The table lists this clonotype with many counts. The V gene is TRBV28, the J gene TRBJ2-3; 11 nucleotides line up with TRBD2. Trimming at V came to 4 bases and at J to 1 base, leaving 4 bases not matched to a gene. The CDR3 has 16 amino acids. The germline V gene encodes CDR1 MDHEN and CDR2 SYDVKM. CDR3 region: CASSSSGLAGTDTQYF. CDR3 DNA sequence: TGTGCCAGCAGTTCGTCGGGACTAGCGGGCACAGATACGCAGTATTTT.

This chain links TRBV19 with TRBJ2-7, with a tentative D call TRBD2 (5 bases). Trimming shortened V by 3 bases and J by 3 bases, and 12 bases separated the two germline ends. The CDR3 extends over 14 amino acids. Per the germline V gene, CDR1 is LNHDA and CDR2 is SQIVND (reference sequence). The CDR3 loop reads CASSITWRSYEQYF. The CDR3 bases are TGTGCCAGTAGTATCACGTGGAGGAGCTACGAGCAGTACTTC.

The CDR3 region is CASSTKLAGVNEQYF. As DNA, the CDR3 is TGTGCCAGCAGTACCAAGTTAGCGGGAGTCAACGAGCAGTACTTC. The chain employs TRBV6-2 or TRBV6-3 and TRBJ2-7; 9 bases line up with TRBD2. The CDR3 consists of 15 residues. The germline CDR1 and CDR2 sequences are MNHEY and SVGEGT. After removal of 5 bases from V and 5 bases from J, the junction contained 10 bases not matched to a gene.

This clonotype was observed many times. J is TRBJ1-5 and V is TRBV6-5; D is unresolved. The CDR3 is made up of 14 amino acids. Germline lookup yields CDR1 MNHEY and CDR2 SVGAGI. Trimming left V 3 bases short and J 7 bases short, with 13 bases between. CDR3 sequence (DNA): TGTGCCAGCAGTTATCTTGCGTCGGGGCAGCCCCAGCATTTT. This codes for CASSYLASGQPQHF.

This clonotype was recorded at least ten times. The chain uses TRBV27 and TRBJ1-4; the D is unclear. V gave up 3 bases and J gave up 1 base, with 6 bases separating them. The CDR3 contains 14 residues. The germline V gene has CDR1 MNHEY and CDR2 SMNVEV (reference sequence). CDR3 loop: CASSFWGTNEKLFF. As DNA, the CDR3 is TGTGCCAGCAGTTTCTGGGGAACTAATGAAAAACTGTTTTTT.

V gene TRBV7-2 combines with J gene TRBJ2-5; D gene ambiguous. CDR1 and CDR2 from the germline V gene are SGHTA and FQGNSA. V lost 4 bases, J lost 0 bases, and 9 bases lay in between. The CDR3 consists of 14 residues. This CDR3 reads CASSSSPYQETQYF. CDR3 in DNA: TGTGCCAGCAGCTCCTCCCCCTACCAAGAGACCCAGTACTTC.

This clonotype was counted at least ten times. The chain combines TRBV12-3 or TRBV12-4 with TRBJ2-7, with no clear D. The V end was cut by 4 bases, the J end by 3 bases, with 13 bases between. CDR3 length: 14 amino acids. The CDR3 bases are TGTGCCAGCAGTTCCAACACGGTTTTCTACGAGCAGTACTTC. It yields the protein CASSSNTVFYEQYF.

This clonotype was counted ten times or more. The chain joins TRBV30 to TRBJ1-5; D unresolved. Germline assignment: CDR1 GTSNPN and CDR2 SVGIG (reference sequence). V lost 0 bases, J lost 4 bases, and 10 bases lay in between. This CDR3 comprises 14 residues. The CDR3 bases are TGTGCCTGGAGTGTACACAGCACTAATCAGCCCCAGCATTTT. It yields the protein CAWSVHSTNQPQHF.

This clonotype has only a few counts. This chain connects TRBV28 to TRBJ2-3; either TRBD1 or TRBD2 may fit D (5 bases each). The CDR3 covers 15 residues. V lost 10 bases and J 6 bases, leaving 23 bases between the germline ends. CDR1 MDHEN and CDR2 SYDVKM come from the germline V gene. Here the CDR3 reads CATSLGDRDRDTQYF. In nucleotides, the CDR3 is TGTGCCACCTCCCTTGGGGACCGGGACCGGGATACGCAGTATTTT.

This clonotype showed up many times. The chain employs TRBV12-3 or TRBV12-4 and TRBJ1-5, with D maybe TRBD1 (5 bases). V lost 3 bases to trimming and J lost 0 bases, with 12 bases between them. The CDR3 is made up of 16 amino acids. The CDR3, as DNA: TGTGCCAGCAGTTTCAGGGCTTTCTATAGCAATCAGCCCCAGCATTTT. It is translated as CASSFRAFYSNQPQHF.

As for this clonotype: Compared with germline, one end of the junction differs, possibly owing to a read error. The V gene is TRBV6-2 or TRBV6-3, the J gene TRBJ2-7, with TRBD2 matching 9 bases. The length of the CDR3 is 16 residues. Germline CDR1 and CDR2: MNHEY and SVGEGT. CDR3 protein: CASSEPQLAGGREQCF. In DNA, the CDR3 is TGTGCCAGCAGTGAACCCCAATTGGCGGGAGGGCGTGAGCAGTGCTTC.

The chain combines TRBV7-2 with TRBJ1-3; perhaps TRBD1 as D (5 bases). V gave up 2 bases and J gave up 0 bases, with 17 bases separating them. The CDR3 covers 18 residues. CDR1 and CDR2 (germline): SGHTA, FQGNSA. The CDR3 reads CASSLSLGRPVSGNTIYF. In DNA, the CDR3 is TGTGCCAGCAGCTTAAGCCTGGGACGGCCTGTCTCTGGAAACACCATATATTTT.

About this clonotype: A read error may produce the germline difference seen at one junction end. The V and J genes are TRBV27 and TRBJ2-7, with TRBD1 matching over 10 bases. Per germline, CDR1 MNHEY and CDR2 SMNVEV (reference sequence). The CDR3 sequence is 15 residues long. The CDR3 here is CAGSYSGTGAYEQYF. The CDR3 bases are TGTGCCGGCAGCTACTCCGGGACAGGGGCCTACGAGCAGTACTTC.